This passage covers 12 T cell receptor beta chains from one sample sequenced in a study of T-cell reconstitution after alpha-beta-depleted transplantation in children. The authors prepared the TCRbeta library with unique molecular identifiers. MiXCR, run by TCRdb on the PCR reads, gives a single entry per CDR3 protein. The sample records 260,000 or so distinct CDR3 sequences, around 13% being singletons. The material was PBMCs from the stem cell graft donor, obtained from the stem cell graft. The origin of the receptors is a human donor who donated a stem cell graft to a child with acute lymphoblastic leukemia.

This chain joins TRBV9 and TRBJ2-2; 8 bases agree with TRBD2. The CDR3 runs 15 residues. Germline V gives CDR1 SGDLS, CDR2 YYNGEE. J lost 6 bases, V lost 4 bases, and 8 bases had no gene match. The CDR3 loop is CASSSRTSTAGELFF. In nucleotides, the CDR3 is TGTGCCAGCAGCTCCCGGACTAGCACGGCCGGGGAGCTGTTTTTT.

This clonotype was seen at least ten times. The chain employs TRBV20-1 and TRBJ2-3; 9 positions agree with TRBD2. The length of the CDR3 is 15 residues. CDR1 and CDR2 from the germline V gene are DFQATT and SNEGSKA (reference sequence). J gave up 2 bases and V 1 base, and 4 bases lay outside the gene matches. In DNA form, the CDR3 reads TGCAGTGCTAGAGTTTTAGCGGGGGACACAGATACGCAGTATTTT. The encoded protein is CSARVLAGDTDTQYF.

In the case of this clonotype: A much bigger clone sits one base away, suggesting this may be a read error. This chain connects TRBV7-2 to TRBJ2-7; weak D call: TRBD1 (6 bases). Germline CDR1 reads SGHTA; CDR2 reads FQGNSA. This CDR3 comprises 14 residues. Trimming removed 5 bases at V and 5 bases at J, with 16 bases between. CDR3 in amino acids: CASSPLGGRDEQYF. The CDR3 DNA reads as TGTGCCAGCAGCCCTCTAGGGGGACGCGACGAGCAGTACTTC.

In its sample, this clonotype was seen many times. The genes are TRBV29-1 and TRBJ1-2; D is uncertain. V was pared by 5 bases and J by 6 bases, with 13 bases between. Per the germline V gene, CDR1 is SQVTM and CDR2 is ANQGSEA. The CDR3 is made up of 12 amino acids. CDR3 DNA: TGCAGCGTTCACTCCCACGGGGATGGCTACACCTTC. Protein product: CSVHSHGDGYTF.

The CDR3 spells CASSLDGATGYEQYF. CDR3 DNA sequence: TGTGCCAGCAGCTTAGATGGGGCCACAGGGTACGAGCAGTACTTC. V and J are TRBV7-2 and TRBJ2-7, with a tentative D call TRBD1 (6 bases). V was cut by 1 base and J by 4 bases, with 14 bases left in between. CDR1 is SGHTA, CDR2 FQGNSA, per germline. The CDR3 has 15 residues. Based on the CDR3 plus reference TRBV7-2 and TRBJ2-7, the full variable domain is GAGVSQSPSNKVTEKGKDVELRCDPISGHTALYWYRQSLGQGLEFLIYFQGNSAPDKSGLPSDRFSAERTGGSVSTLTIQRTQQEDSAVYLCASSLDGATGYEQYFGPGTRLTVT.

This clonotype was found many times. The chain couples TRBV29-1 to TRBJ1-1; D is unresolved. Germline V gene data show CDR1 as SQVTM and CDR2 as ANQGSEA. Trimming removed 3 bases from V and 1 base from J, with 12 bases in between. The CDR3 runs to 14 residues. CDR3 nucleotide sequence: TGCAGCGTTGATGTCTACGGGGAGAACACTGAAGCTTTCTTT. Its protein is CSVDVYGENTEAFF.

This clonotype appeared many times. The CDR3 DNA reads TGTGCCAGCATGACGGGCAATCAGCCCCAGCATTTT. Protein sequence: CASMTGNQPQHF. The gene calls are TRBV27 and TRBJ1-5; no clear D. The CDR3 spans 12 residues. Germline V gives CDR1 MNHEY, CDR2 SMNVEV (reference sequence). Trimming stripped 7 bases from V and 2 bases from J, with 6 bases between.

There are a few counts of this clonotype. The rearrangement uses TRBV7-2 and TRBJ2-3; 7 bases fit TRBD2. Germline V gene sequence: CDR1 SGHTA, CDR2 FQGNSA. CDR3 length: 17 amino acids. With 2 bases clipped from V and 2 bases from J, the junction kept 10 bases outside the gene matches. The DNA of the CDR3 is TGTGCCAGCAGCTTAATAAAACTAGCGAGCGTCACAGATACGCAGTATTTT. As protein: CASSLIKLASVTDTQYF.

In this sample, this clonotype turned up many times. The chain uses TRBV10-3 and TRBJ2-3; no definite D call. The CDR3 loop spans 13 amino acids. Germline-derived CDR1 and CDR2 are ENHRY and SYGVKD. With 3 bases removed from V and 0 bases from J, the gap between germline ends came to 4 bases. In DNA, the CDR3 is TGTGCCATCAGTGATGGGAGCACAGATACGCAGTATTTT. Amino acid sequence: CAISDGSTDTQYF.

This clonotype was detected a few times. The chain combines TRBV20-1 with TRBJ2-7, with 8 bases identical to TRBD1. Trimming removed 5 bases from V and 5 bases from J; junction bases left unmatched: 8. The V gene's germline CDR1 is DFQATT and CDR2 SNEGSKA (reference sequence). This CDR3 has 13 amino acids. The CDR3 nucleotides read TGCAGTGCTCGAGGACAGGGAGAACACGAGCAGTACTTC. It yields the protein CSARGQGEHEQYF.

This clonotype has more than one count but fewer than ten. This chain links TRBV6-2 or TRBV6-3 with TRBJ1-2, with a tentative D call TRBD1 (6 bases). The CDR3 totals 16 residues. Germline assignment: CDR1 MNHEY and CDR2 SVGEGT. Between the trimmed V and J ends, which lost 4 bases and 8 bases, there was a span of 23 bases. CDR3: CASSSPSLTGQGGYTF. DNA of the CDR3: TGTGCCAGCAGTTCCCCAAGCCTGACAGGACAAGGCGGCTACACCTTC.

This clonotype occurred many times. This chain uses TRBV20-1 with TRBJ2-7, with 9 bases aligning to TRBD2. The CDR3 contains 12 residues. Germline V lookup: CDR1 DFQATT, CDR2 SNEGSKA (reference sequence). Trimming cost V 3 bases and J 3 bases; bases outside gene matches: 0. Written as DNA, the CDR3 is TGCAGTGCTAGGACTAGCGGCTACGAGCAGTACTTC. It codes for CSARTSGYEQYF.